This T cell receptor (beta chain) was observed in a study of blood T cell repertoires in COVID-19. About the study: There were acute and convalescent COVID-19 samples, and they came from the United States, Italy and Spain.

Trimming took 0 bases from V and 2 from J, leaving 9 bases between them. The CDR3 extends over 15 amino acids. Germline CDR1 reads SGHKS; CDR2 reads YYEKEE (reference sequence). Some clones are missing from TCRdb's copy, which holds only in-frame ones; the method was immunoSEQ multiplex PCR. The sample yields approximately 180,000 clones, approximately 85% seen once. This clone was picked up a small number of times. This sequence originates from a human donor with active or convalescent COVID-19. The donor label of this sample is uncertain. The specimen sequenced was peripheral blood. V gene TRBV5-5 combines with J gene TRBJ2-1; D is perhaps TRBD2 (6 bases). The CDR3 sequence: CASSLGLEPYNEQFF. In DNA, the CDR3 is TGTGCCAGCAGCTTGGGACTAGAGCCCTACAATGAGCAGTTCTTC.